The sequence of this T cell receptor beta chain was determined in a study of cytomegalovirus exposure and HLA in healthy donors (TCRdb year 2017). For context, the study as a whole: An earlier analysis of around 600 of the donors reported approximately 290 Gb of sequence data and some 120 million unique TCR beta sequences from 150 million to 200 million T cells. About 300 gigabases of sequencing data and 75 million to 85 million unique TCR sequences made up an early release that covered under 750 HLA-typed donors. The later analysis used no new phenotypic data to find candidate immune exposures, relying instead on TCR beta sequences and their occurrence across donors. Four or five DR-DQ haplotypes were handled as single units for association and clustering because linkage in the cohort was strong. Along with the 666-subject first cohort, a separate validation cohort of around 110 different subjects was used. The number of donors typed differed by locus, with roughly 620-640 for A, B, C, DRB1 and DQB1, over 500 for DQA1, 600 to 610 for DPA1, and 450 to 480 for DPB1. A later analysis re-examined previously published TCR beta repertoires from about 670 donors and added high-resolution HLA genotyping to investigate patterns of TCR occurrence. To decide whether each TCR beta V gene segment behaved as functional or pseudogenic, an earlier analysis of several hundred of the donors relied on high-throughput TCR beta sequencing. Every repertoire in the discovery cohort had been generated on one and the same sequencing platform. Donor age, sex, ethnicity and CMV serostatus were compiled alongside the repertoire data. Both class I and class II loci were covered by HLA typing, at four-digit resolution. The T cell repertoires of around 670 subjects were profiled by immunosequencing and related to cytomegalovirus serostatus. To predict cytomegalovirus infection status, the study combined high-throughput TCR immunosequencing, statistical association of individual TCRs with disease status, and machine learning. A later genetic analysis used genome-wide SNP genotypes for about 55% of the 666 donors, treating that subset as a discovery cohort. Among some 400 genotyped donors of the cohort, an average of roughly 230,000 unique TCR beta nucleotide sequences was sequenced per donor, of which 15% to 20% were non-productive. The study aimed to test whether cataloging public T cell receptors could reveal signatures of past pathogen exposure. Of the approximately 400 genotyped donors, 81% were placed in the genetic ancestry cluster associated with self-reported Caucasian donors.

The research as a whole found: According to a later analysis, TCR association rates differed among HLA loci, with DRB1 alleles showing the most associated TCRs and HLA-C alleles showing the fewest. Three of the identified cytomegalovirus-associated TCR beta chains were confirmed in vitro to be specific for cytomegalovirus antigens. In a later genetic analysis, fewer N-insertions in productive TCRs were reported among donors in an Asian-associated ancestry cluster than the approximately 710-donor mean. In a later analysis, about 16,000 TCR beta sequences were associated with specific HLA alleles at a false discovery rate of 0.05. A later analysis found that most CMV-associated TCR beta chains appeared HLA-restricted, with HLA associations seemingly driven largely by CMV exposure. The cohort was sequenced for TCR beta chains only, and without alpha or paired-chain data the features that could be detected were limited. The sequencing pipeline was judged likely to have produced a cluster of highly shared sequence variants as a technical artifact. A later analysis found that HLA-associated TCR beta chains were more clonally expanded and had lower generation probabilities than equally common non-associated chains. A total of 150 or so TCR beta chains were listed by the study as associated with cytomegalovirus. Cytomegalovirus status was reported to be diagnosed by the classifier with high specificity and sensitivity in both the original and validation cohorts. Strong co-occurrence of HLA alleles, especially DR and DQ, made assigning TCR associations to individual alleles difficult. V-gene and J-gene trimming of TCR beta chains was associated with a missense DCLRE1C variant in a later genetic analysis, and the association was replicated in an independent cohort. The presence/absence analyses assumed that sequencing depth was roughly uniform across donors, and that assumption may not be true. CMV serostatus was the only immune exposure information available for the cohort. A later analysis reported that several top co-occurrence clusters appeared linked to parvovirus B19, influenza, CMV and Epstein-Barr virus. While some public TCRs were present in many individuals, most TCR sequences turned up only very rarely across donors. A further reported finding was that TCR beta sequences accurately predicted the HLA-A and HLA-B alleles for most subjects in the first cohort. It was suggested by the authors that the approach could potentially be generalized to other disease states and immunological phenotypes. About 17 rarely observed V segments, including chromosome 9 orphons, were excluded from the earlier analysis of just under 600 of the donors because counts were too low. Because some donors lacked HLA typing at each locus, the association tests relied only on the typed subset. An earlier analysis of approximately 500 of the donors showed that most TCR beta V segments appeared in productive rearrangements either about 87% or about 30% of the time, which broadly matched IMGT annotations. Linkage disequilibrium might explain the correlated functional status among segregating V segments, but an unknown experimental factor could not be excluded.

The cohort consisted of 670 or so healthy bone marrow donors. All cohort members were sampled while nominally healthy, although unrecorded immune exposures were likely present. The donor was CMV seropositive and belonged to the group of a few hundred seropositive cohort members. A peripheral blood sample was collected from each donor, and TCR beta sequencing was performed on peripheral blood mononuclear cells. Genomic DNA was extracted from the blood cell samples with the Qiagen DNeasy Blood Extraction Kit. Libraries were prepared through the immunoSEQ multiplex PCR assay. The multiplex PCR relied on a mix of 60 forward primers for TCR Vbeta segments and 13 reverse primers for TCR Jbeta segments. The CDR3 region of rearranged TCR beta genes was amplified from genomic DNA by a multiplex PCR assay. The amplified TCR beta libraries were sequenced on the Illumina HiSeq System as 87-base-pair reads. Per the authors' processing: In a later analysis, approximately 74 million unique TCR beta chains were counted across the 666 repertoires, and some 10 million of these chains were shared by at least two donors. To remove PCR and sequencing errors, raw reads were error-corrected and collapsed into unique sequences using a nearest-neighbor algorithm that merged closely related sequences. To assign V, D and J gene segments, CDR3 sequences were aligned to IMGT reference sequences. For a sequence to be retained, a match of at least six nucleotides was required to both a V gene segment and a J gene segment. A rearrangement was called productive if the CDR3 had no stop codons and remained in frame with V and J, and every other rearrangement was called non-productive. Following IMGT convention, CDR3 was defined as the stretch from the second conserved V-encoded cysteine up to the conserved J-encoded phenylalanine. In an earlier analysis of approximately 590 of the donors, sequences lacking an unambiguous match to a single V gene segment were excluded. In an earlier analysis of several hundred of the donors, V segments were called functional above 56.7% productive rearrangements and were called segregating when the between-donor standard deviation exceeded 5%. A statistical classification framework was developed to diagnose cytomegalovirus status using the catalog of TCR beta chain sequences. In a later analysis, V and J genes were assigned by comparing TCR nucleotide sequences against IMGT/GENE-DB human TR gene sequences. A later analysis assigned CDR3 sequences and most-parsimonious VDJ recombination scenarios with the TCRdist pipeline. In a later analysis, every TCR beta chain was defined by the combination of its CDR3 amino acid sequence and its V-gene family, and reads without a unique V-gene family were dropped. In a later analysis, nearly 600 highly shared, low-generation-probability nucleotide sequences were removed to address suspected cross-contamination and a sequencing artifact. A later analysis calculated a clonal expansion index for each public chain from normalized within-repertoire ranks of inferred template counts. A later analysis computed generation probabilities with a VDJ recombination model fitted to out-of-frame rearrangements, and checked the results against IGoR. A later analysis scored TCR-TCR, TCR-HLA and TCR-CMV co-occurrence with hypergeometric tests, applying a repertoire-size bias correction to TCR pairs. To estimate false discovery rates, a later analysis permuted the HLA or CMV assignments 20 times. A later analysis grouped co-occurring TCRs with DBSCAN, adding TCRdist sequence similarity when clustering within HLA-allele-positive subsets. Co-occurrence clustering excluded repertoires with fewer than 30,000 or more than 120,000 public chains, plus five with anomalous nucleotide sharing. TCRdb carries this immuneACCESS record with in-frame sequences only. Its versions omit some clonotypes, under half of them owing to an unresolved V gene in the studies checked, with the rest unexplained. V and J calls and clone size come straight from that table; D and trimming were deduced from the DNA. The sample profile shows 150,000 to 200,000 clones; about 79% of them were found once. Jointly, the top ten make up roughly 5.8% of the sample.

For this clone: Its antigen specificity is not known. No much larger clone exists at a distance of one base, and base qualities are not known.

Material for sequencing was PBMCs. This clonotype was sampled from a man aged 40-50 years in good health and CMV-seropositive.

The CDR3 reads as follows: CASSEEGRNTIYF. The DNA is as follows: TGTGCCAGCAGCGAAGAGGGCCGAAACACCATATATTTT. The chain was built from TRBV13 and TRBJ1-3, with no reliable assignment of the D segment. The germline V gene (reference sequence) specifies PRHDT as CDR1 and FYEKMQ as CDR2. Trimming removed 5 bases from V and 5 bases from J, leaving 10 bases between the germline ends. CDR3 length: 13 amino acids, cysteine to phenylalanine. The read is trimmed to its CDR3 DNA, 39 bases read in frame from base 1.